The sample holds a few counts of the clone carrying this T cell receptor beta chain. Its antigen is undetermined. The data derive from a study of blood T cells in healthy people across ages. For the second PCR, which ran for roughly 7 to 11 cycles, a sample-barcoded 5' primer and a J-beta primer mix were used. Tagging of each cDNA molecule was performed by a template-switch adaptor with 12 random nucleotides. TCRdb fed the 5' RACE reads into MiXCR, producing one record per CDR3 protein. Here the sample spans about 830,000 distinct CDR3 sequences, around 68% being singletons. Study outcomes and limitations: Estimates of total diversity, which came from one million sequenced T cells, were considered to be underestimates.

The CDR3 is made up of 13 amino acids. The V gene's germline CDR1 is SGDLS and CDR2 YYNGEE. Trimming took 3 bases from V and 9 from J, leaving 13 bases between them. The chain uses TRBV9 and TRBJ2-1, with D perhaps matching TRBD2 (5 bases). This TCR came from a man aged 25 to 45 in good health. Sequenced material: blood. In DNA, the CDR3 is TGTGCCAGCAGCGACTTTGAGGGCGCTGAGCAGTTCTTC. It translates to CASSDFEGAEQFF.